This T cell receptor (beta chain) was profiled in a study of cytomegalovirus exposure and HLA in healthy donors. About the study: The platform used for the 120 or so validation repertoires matched that of the 600 to 800 first-cohort repertoires, a later analysis reported. General observations from the study: The study put some 150 TCR beta chains on its list as cytomegalovirus-associated.

Clones were sequenced by immunoSEQ multiplex PCR, and TCRdb holds only the in-frame ones, with some missing. The sample includes under 200,000 clones, approximately 87% of them seen just once. Germline loops: CDR1 SGHTA, CDR2 FQGNSA. The CDR3 runs to 15 residues. V lost 1 base and J lost 2, with 12 bases in between. As to this clone: Antigen specificity is unknown.

The sample taken for sequencing was PBMCs. The chain has TRBV7-2 and TRBJ2-7; no clear D. The sequence was collected from a woman aged 30 to 39 in good health and CMV-seronegative. The CDR3 DNA is TGTGCCAGCAGCTTAGAAGGTCGGACCCCCTACGAGCAGTACTTC. Residues: CASSLEGRTPYEQYF.